A single sample gave rise to the 25 T cell receptor beta chains below, sequenced in a study of graft-versus-host responses after intestinal transplantation. Antigens for these TCRs are unknown. The table came from immunoSEQ multiplex PCR; TCRdb's copy has only in-frame clones and leaves some out. This table has about 89,000 clones, 80% to 95% appearing once. The source material was unstimulated CD4+ T cells sorted from spleen or lymph node cells, sampled before intestinal transplant. Receptors originate from a human donor who received an intestinal transplant.

The V call is TRBV18, the J call TRBJ2-5; D possibly corresponds to TRBD2 (6 bases). Trimming took 3 bases from V and 4 from J, leaving 18 bases between them. The length of the CDR3 is 16 residues. Per the germline V gene, CDR1 is KGHSH and CDR2 is LQKENI. CDR3 DNA: TGTGCCAGCTCACCCGGAGGCGGAGGGGTCGGAGAGACCCAGTACTTC. It specifies CASSPGGGGVGETQYF.

The chain couples TRBV30 to TRBJ1-2, with 8 bases lining up with TRBD1. In germline, CDR1 is GTSNPN, CDR2 SVGIG (reference sequence). The junction had 6 bases not matched to a gene; V was cut back by 4 bases and J by 5 bases. CDR3 size: 13 residues. The CDR3 DNA reads TGTGCCTGGATTCCGGACAGGGATTATGGCTACACCTTC. Translated: CAWIPDRDYGYTF.

This clone was seen just once. The V call is TRBV27, the J call TRBJ2-1; a weak D match, TRBD2 (6 bases). The CDR3 loop spans 12 amino acids. In germline, CDR1 is MNHEY, CDR2 SMNVEV (reference sequence). Trimming shortened V by 8 bases and J by 5 bases, and 10 bases separated the two germline ends. The CDR3 protein is CASRDLNNEQFF. The CDR3 DNA reads as TGTGCCAGCCGGGACTTAAACAATGAGCAGTTCTTC.

V and J are TRBV4-1 and TRBJ1-2; D remains unclear. The length of the CDR3 is 15 residues. Trimming shortened V by 1 base and J by 8 bases, and 17 bases separated the two germline ends. CDR1 is MGHRA and CDR2 is YSYEKL in the germline V gene. The CDR3 DNA reads TGCGCCAGCAGCCAAGTATACCCCAACGGCGAGGGCTACACCTTC. It is translated as CASSQVYPNGEGYTF.

The V call is TRBV7-9, the J call TRBJ2-5; 14 bases line up with TRBD2. Per the germline V gene, CDR1 is SEHNR and CDR2 is FQNEAQ (reference sequence). V dropped 4 bases and J dropped 4; count of bases not matched to a gene: 5. CDR3 length: 16 amino acids. CDR3 loop: CASSSTSGRAGETQYF. In DNA, the CDR3 is TGTGCCAGCAGCTCGACTAGCGGGAGGGCCGGAGAGACCCAGTACTTC. The whole variable domain, filled in from reference TRBV7-9 and TRBJ2-5, reads DTGVSQNPRHKITKRGQNVTFRCDPISEHNRLYWYRQTLGQGPEFLTYFQNEAQLEKSRLLSDRFSAERPKGSFSTLEIQRTEQGDSAMYLCASSSTSGRAGETQYFGPGTRLLVL.

This chain uses TRBV20-1 with TRBJ2-5; D is unclear. The ends were cut back, 4 bases at V and 1 base at J, with 4 bases in the middle. The CDR3 extends over 11 amino acids. The germline V gene has CDR1 DFQATT and CDR2 SNEGSKA (reference sequence). CDR3 protein: CSATVQETQYF. The CDR3 DNA follows: TGCAGTGCTACCGTCCAAGAGACCCAGTACTTC.

J is TRBJ1-3 and V is TRBV7-2; tentatively, D is TRBD1 (5 bases). The CDR3 spans 14 residues. The germline V gene encodes CDR1 SGHTA and CDR2 FQGNSA. V was cut by 4 bases and J by 6 bases, with 13 bases left in between. Here the CDR3 reads CASSSGDGLNTIYF. CDR3 nucleotides: TGTGCCAGCAGCTCGGGGGACGGCCTAAACACCATATATTTT.

The CDR3 DNA reads as TGCGCCAGCAGCTCTAGCGGCATGGATACGCAGTATTTT. This gives the protein CASSSSGMDTQYF. This chain connects TRBV5-1 to TRBJ2-3; 7 nucleotides line up with TRBD2. J gave up 6 bases and V 3 bases, and 4 bases lay outside the gene matches. CDR1 and CDR2 (germline): SGHRS, YFSETQ. This CDR3 is built from 13 residues. The full variable domain, in which reference TRBV5-1 and TRBJ2-3 provide the parts outside the CDR3, is KAGVTQTPRYLIKTRGQQVTLSCSPISGHRSVSWYQQTPGQGLQFLFEYFSETQRNKGNFPGRFSGRQFSNSRSEMNVSTLELGDSALYLCASSSSGMDTQYFGPGTRLTVL.

This chain joins TRBV5-1 and TRBJ2-7; TRBD1 is a possible D gene (6 bases). This CDR3 is built from 13 residues. The germline CDR1 and CDR2 sequences are SGHRS and YFSETQ. Trimming stripped 2 bases from V and 2 bases from J, with 8 bases between. The CDR3 sequence is CASSLGTTYEQYF. CDR3 in DNA: TGCGCCAGCAGCTTAGGGACAACCTACGAGCAGTACTTC.

The chain carries TRBV15 and TRBJ2-7; D remains ambiguous. The length of the CDR3 is 12 residues. The V gene lost 0 bases and the J gene lost 5 bases, with 5 bases spanning the gap. Germline V gene data show CDR1 as LNHNV and CDR2 as YYDKDF (reference sequence). CDR3 coding DNA: TGTGCCACCAGCAGAGATACGAACGAGCAGTACTTC. Translating gives CATSRDTNEQYF.

This chain joins TRBV4-1 and TRBJ2-7, with D possibly called TRBD1 or TRBD2 (6 bases each). The CDR3 sequence is 18 residues long. The germline V gene encodes CDR1 MGHRA and CDR2 YSYEKL. Trimming took 0 bases from V and 6 from J, leaving 24 bases between them. DNA for the CDR3: TGCGCCAGCAGCCAAGATCACCGATGGGGGGCCGCCTCCACCGAGCAGTACTTC. It specifies CASSQDHRWGAASTEQYF.

The J gene is TRBJ2-5, the V gene TRBV28; 7 bases match TRBD1. V shed 3 bases and J 1 base; nucleotides not matched to a gene: 5. The CDR3 length is 15 residues. Germline V CDR1 and CDR2: MDHEN, SYDVKM. In DNA form, the CDR3 reads TGTGCCAGCAGTTTGCTAGGGACAGCCCAAGAGACCCAGTACTTC. Amino acids: CASSLLGTAQETQYF.

The genes are TRBV29-1 and TRBJ2-1, with a possible D match to TRBD2 (6 bases). The V and J ends lost 4 bases and 5 bases respectively, with 18 bases between them. The CDR3 has 15 residues. Germline V gives CDR1 SQVTM, CDR2 ANQGSEA. The CDR3 nucleotides read TGCAGCGTTGCCAAGGGCCGTGGGGGGAACAATGAGCAGTTCTTC. Its translation: CSVAKGRGGNNEQFF.

The rearrangement uses TRBV6-1 and TRBJ2-7, with TRBD1 matching over 9 bases. V trimming: 5 bases; J trimming: 2 bases; junction bases outside the gene matches: 4. Germline V lookup: CDR1 MNHNS, CDR2 SASEGT. The CDR3 is 14 residues long. The CDR3 is CASSPRQGAYEQYF. In DNA, the CDR3 is TGTGCCAGCAGTCCCCGACAGGGGGCCTACGAGCAGTACTTC.

V usage is TRBV7-2 and J usage is TRBJ1-4; D gene ambiguous. The CDR3 length is 14 residues. Trimming stripped 7 bases from V and 12 bases from J, with 21 bases between. Germline loops: CDR1 SGHTA, CDR2 FQGNSA. CDR3 nucleotide sequence: TGTGCCAGCACCCAGACCGGGCCACCTGACGAACTGTTTTTT. It encodes CASTQTGPPDELFF.

The chain joins TRBV18 to TRBJ2-5; a weak D match, TRBD2 (5 bases). The CDR3 totals 16 residues. V gave up 3 bases and J gave up 5 bases, with 19 bases separating them. Germline CDR1 is KGHSH and CDR2 is LQKENI. The CDR3 protein is CASSPSLRDADETQYF. The CDR3 coding sequence is TGTGCCAGCTCACCCAGTTTGAGGGATGCAGACGAGACCCAGTACTTC.

The J gene is TRBJ2-7, the V gene TRBV18, with 7 bases matching TRBD1. Germline V gives CDR1 KGHSH, CDR2 LQKENI. This CDR3 region has 14 residues. Germline trimming cut 6 bases from V and 0 bases from J; bases unmatched to any gene: 5. The CDR3 here is CASSQQGYSYEQYF. CDR3 nucleotides: TGTGCCAGCTCGCAACAGGGGTACTCCTACGAGCAGTACTTC.

This chain uses TRBV25-1 with TRBJ2-1; 7 positions match TRBD2. Looked up from germline, CDR1 is MGHDK and CDR2 is SYGVNS. This CDR3 region has 16 residues. V trimming: 3 bases; J trimming: 0 bases; junction bases outside the gene matches: 5. The CDR3 here is CASSESGRSSYNEQFF. CDR3 DNA: TGTGCCAGCAGTGAGTCCGGGAGGAGCTCCTACAATGAGCAGTTCTTC.

This clone was picked up a small number of times. The chain joins TRBV11-2 to TRBJ1-3, with D unclear. The CDR3 contains 13 residues. CDR1 is SGHAT and CDR2 is FQNNGV in the germline V gene. V dropped 3 bases and J dropped 4 bases, with 7 bases sitting between them. CDR3 residues: CASSFGSGNTIYF. CDR3 nucleotide sequence: TGTGCCAGCAGCTTTGGATCAGGAAACACCATATATTTT.

This clone was picked up one time. CDR3: CASSIDRRGTFYGYTF. CDR3 DNA: TGTGCCAGTAGTATAGATCGCCGGGGAACTTTCTATGGCTACACCTTC. V is TRBV19 and J is TRBJ1-2, with D unclear. This CDR3 is 16 amino acids long. V was shortened by 0 bases and J by 4 bases, with 15 bases between the two germline ends. Per germline, CDR1 LNHDA and CDR2 SQIVND (reference sequence).

This clone has only a few counts. The CDR3 DNA follows: TGCGCCAGCAGCTTACAGCCCCCTCGCGGGAATGAGCAGTTCTTC. This codes for CASSLQPPRGNEQFF. The chain is built from TRBV5-1 and TRBJ2-1; a possible D gene is TRBD2 (5 bases). V lost 2 bases, J lost 7 bases, and 16 bases lay in between. The germline V gene encodes CDR1 SGHRS and CDR2 YFSETQ. The CDR3 runs to 15 residues.

As to this clone: A junction boundary mismatches the germline segment, possibly from a read error. The chain recombines TRBV28 with TRBJ2-5; 8 nucleotides line up with TRBD1. This CDR3 is 16 amino acids long. The germline V gene has CDR1 MDHEN and CDR2 SYDVKM. The chain's CDR3 is CASSSHLGQGIEAQYF. In nucleotides, the CDR3 is TGTGCCAGCAGTTCTCATCTCGGACAGGGTATAGAGGCCCAGTACTTC. Using reference TRBV28 and TRBJ2-5 for the parts outside the CDR3, the full variable domain is DVKVTQSSRYLVKRTGEKVFLECVQDMDHENMFWYRQDPGLGLRLIYFSYDVKMKEKGDIPEGYSVSREKKERFSLILESASTNQTSMYLCASSSHLGQGIEAQYFGPGTRLLVL.

The chain joins TRBV6-6 to TRBJ2-7; D gene uncertain. CDR1 is MNHNY, CDR2 SVGAGI, per germline (reference sequence). Trimming pared 4 bases from V and 5 bases from J, leaving 6 bases between. The CDR3 spans 11 residues. The CDR3 here is CASSLVDEQYF. The CDR3 bases are TGTGCCAGCAGTTTAGTCGACGAGCAGTACTTC.

This clone was counted once. The chain uses TRBV28 and TRBJ2-7, with D possibly TRBD1 on 6 matching bases. Between the trimmed V and J ends, which lost 6 bases and 11 bases, there was a span of 26 bases. This CDR3 spans 15 amino acids. Germline assignment: CDR1 MDHEN and CDR2 SYDVKM. The CDR3 DNA reads as TGTGCCAGCAGGGGCTCCCCGGGACACCTCTCCTTCGAGTACTTC. Translating it yields CASRGSPGHLSFEYF.

The genes are TRBV2 and TRBJ1-1, with a tentative D call TRBD1 (5 bases). The V gene lost 9 bases and the J gene lost 1 base, with 12 bases spanning the gap. This CDR3 contains 13 residues. CDR1 is SNHLY, CDR2 FYNNEI, per germline. CDR3 residues: CARGTGANTEAFF. CDR3 nucleotide sequence: TGTGCCAGAGGGACTGGGGCGAACACTGAAGCTTTCTTT. The full variable domain, rest sourced from reference TRBV2 and TRBJ1-1, is EPEVTQTPSHQVTQMGQEVILRCVPISNHLYFYWYRQILGQKVEFLVSFYNNEISEKSEIFDDQFSVERPDGSNFTLKIRSTKLEDSAMYFCARGTGANTEAFFGQGTRLTVV.